The 13 T cell receptor beta chains below all came from one sample that was sequenced in a study of technical replicates of blood from a few donors. Libraries were prepared by immunoSEQ multiplex PCR; TCRdb keeps only in-frame clonotypes and omits some of them. The sample shows fewer than 100,000 clones, more than 90% of them seen only once. Sample: T cells isolated from PBMCs. The origin of the receptors is a human donor in good health.

This clone was counted a single time. The chain carries TRBV7-9 and TRBJ1-4, with D tentatively TRBD1 (6 bases). Looked up from germline, CDR1 is SEHNR and CDR2 is FQNEAQ (reference sequence). The CDR3 length is 16 residues. The ends were cut back, 5 bases at V and 8 bases at J, with 21 bases in the middle. This chain's CDR3 is CASSPPTGMDLEKLFF. Here the CDR3 DNA reads TGTGCCAGCAGCCCCCCCACAGGGATGGATCTCGAAAAACTGTTTTTT.

The CDR3 DNA sequence: TGCGCCAGCAGCTTACAGGGGGCCCATGGCTACACCTTC. The encoded protein is CASSLQGAHGYTF. This chain uses TRBV5-1 with TRBJ1-2; 9 bases align to TRBD1. Trimming cost V 2 bases and J 6 bases; bases outside gene matches: 2. The CDR3 runs 13 residues. CDR1 and CDR2 (germline): SGHRS, YFSETQ.

The V call is TRBV19, the J call TRBJ1-5; 9 bases are a match to TRBD1. The J segment lost 9 bases and the V segment lost 4 bases, leaving 7 bases of the junction unmatched. CDR3 size: 14 residues. The germline gives CDR1 LNHDA, CDR2 SQIVND (reference sequence). The CDR3 nucleotides are TGTGCCAGTAGTACCGACAGGGGGGCCTCGCCCCAGCATTTT. It encodes CASSTDRGASPQHF.

The chain links TRBV7-9 to TRBJ2-1, with D perhaps TRBD2 (6 bases). V lost 3 bases to trimming and J lost 6 bases, with 6 bases between them. The CDR3 totals 12 residues. Germline lookup yields CDR1 SEHNR and CDR2 FQNEAQ (reference sequence). The CDR3 bases are TGTGCCAGCAGCTTCGGGAGCAATGAGCAGTTCTTC. Translation: CASSFGSNEQFF.

The rearrangement links TRBV30 to TRBJ2-3, with 9 bases lining up with TRBD2. CDR3 length equals 14 residues. CDR1 and CDR2 from the germline V gene are GTSNPN and SVGIG (reference sequence). The J segment lost 5 bases and the V segment lost 3 bases, leaving 6 bases of the junction unmatched. CDR3 coding DNA: TGTGCCTGGAGCCAGAGCGGGGGGCTAGATACGCAGTATTTT. It encodes CAWSQSGGLDTQYF.

This rearrangement joins TRBV18 to TRBJ2-5, with TRBD1 matching over 9 bases. Germline lookup yields CDR1 KGHSH and CDR2 LQKENI. V was clipped by 4 bases and J by 5 bases; unmatched bases: 8. There are 15 residues in the CDR3. CDR3 bases: TGTGCCAGCTCACGAGGGGACAGGGAACGGGAGACCCAGTACTTC. This sequence encodes CASSRGDRERETQYF. Drawing the rest from reference TRBV18 and TRBJ2-5, the complete variable domain is NAGVMQNPRHLVRRRGQEARLRCSPMKGHSHVYWYRQLPEEGLKFMVYLQKENIIDESGMPKERFSAEFPKEGPSILRIQQVVRGDSAAYFCASSRGDRERETQYFGPGTRLLVL.

The chain carries TRBV30 and TRBJ2-4, with 10 bases identical to TRBD1. With V trimmed by 6 bases and J by 6 bases, 5 bases remained unmatched. This CDR3 has 13 residues. Germline CDR1 GTSNPN, CDR2 SVGIG (reference sequence). CDR3 amino acids: CACGQGGLNIQYF. CDR3 in DNA: TGTGCCTGCGGACAGGGGGGGCTAAACATTCAGTACTTC. The complete variable domain, with remaining parts taken from reference TRBV30 and TRBJ2-4, reads SQTIHQWPATLVQPVGSPLSLECTVEGTSNPNLYWYRQAAGRGLQLLFYSVGIGQISSEVPQNLSASRPQDRQFILSSKKLLLSDSGFYLCACGQGGLNIQYFGAGTRLSVL.

The chain uses TRBV18 and TRBJ1-4; TRBD1 agrees at 7 bases. With 0 bases clipped from V and 3 bases from J, the junction kept 1 base outside the gene matches. The CDR3 covers 15 residues. Germline CDR1 KGHSH, CDR2 LQKENI. The chain's CDR3 is CASSPPGQSNEKLFF. The CDR3 nucleotides are TGTGCCAGCTCACCACCGGGACAGTCTAATGAAAAACTGTTTTTT. The whole variable domain, remainder taken from reference TRBV18 and TRBJ1-4, is NAGVMQNPRHLVRRRGQEARLRCSPMKGHSHVYWYRQLPEEGLKFMVYLQKENIIDESGMPKERFSAEFPKEGPSILRIQQVVRGDSAAYFCASSPPGQSNEKLFFGSGTQLSVL.

The chain is built from TRBV2 and TRBJ1-2, with TRBD1 as a possible D gene (6 bases). This CDR3 contains 12 residues. CDR1 is SNHLY and CDR2 is FYNNEI in the germline V gene. Trimming removed 9 bases from V and 6 bases from J, with 14 bases in between. DNA for the CDR3: TGTGCCAGTCGTCAGGGGCTGGATGGCTACACCTTC. This translates into CASRQGLDGYTF.

V is TRBV27 and J is TRBJ2-6; D is uncertain. The CDR3 consists of 14 residues. Germline CDR1 and CDR2: MNHEY and SMNVEV (reference sequence). Between the trimmed V and J ends, which lost 3 bases and 0 bases, there was a span of 3 bases. CDR3 nucleotides: TGTGCCAGCAGTTTTATCTCTGGGGCCAACGTCCTGACTTTC. This sequence encodes CASSFISGANVLTF.

The chain is built from TRBV11-2 and TRBJ2-1, with a possible D match to TRBD2 (6 bases). V lost 1 base and J lost 9, with 19 bases in between. Germline CDR1 and CDR2: SGHAT and FQNNGV. CDR3 size: 16 residues. The CDR3 here is CASSLGRELPRGEQFF. CDR3 coding DNA: TGTGCCAGCAGCTTAGGGCGGGAACTGCCACGTGGTGAGCAGTTCTTC.

This clone is a singleton in its sample. The chain recombines TRBV6-1 with TRBJ2-7, with 12 positions matching TRBD2. Germline trimming cut 10 bases from V and 4 bases from J; bases unmatched to any gene: 11. The CDR3 covers 15 residues. In germline, CDR1 is MNHNS, CDR2 SASEGT. In DNA form, the CDR3 reads TGTGCCACCCAGAGACTAGCGGGAGTATCTTACGAGCAGTACTTC. Translation gives CATQRLAGVSYEQYF.

About this clone itself: A junction boundary mismatches the germline segment, possibly from a read error. The rearrangement links TRBV7-7 to TRBJ1-1, with D uncertain. Germline V lookup: CDR1 SSHAT, CDR2 FNYEAQ (reference sequence). The CDR3 spans 14 residues. The CDR3 is CASSWEGGRTEAFF. The CDR3 DNA reads as TGTGCTAGCAGCTGGGAAGGAGGACGGACTGAAGCTTTCTTT.